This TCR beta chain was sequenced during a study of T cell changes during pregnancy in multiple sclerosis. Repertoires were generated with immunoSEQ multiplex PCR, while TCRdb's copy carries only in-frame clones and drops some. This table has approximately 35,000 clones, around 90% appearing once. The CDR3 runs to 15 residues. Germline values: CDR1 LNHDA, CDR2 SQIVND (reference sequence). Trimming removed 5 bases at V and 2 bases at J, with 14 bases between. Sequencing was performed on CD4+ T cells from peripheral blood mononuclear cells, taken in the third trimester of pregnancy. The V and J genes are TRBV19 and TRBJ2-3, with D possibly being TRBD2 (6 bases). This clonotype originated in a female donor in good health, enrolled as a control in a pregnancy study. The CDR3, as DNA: TGTGCCAGTAGTTCCTTAGCGGACCACACAGATACGCAGTATTTT. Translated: CASSSLADHTDTQYF.